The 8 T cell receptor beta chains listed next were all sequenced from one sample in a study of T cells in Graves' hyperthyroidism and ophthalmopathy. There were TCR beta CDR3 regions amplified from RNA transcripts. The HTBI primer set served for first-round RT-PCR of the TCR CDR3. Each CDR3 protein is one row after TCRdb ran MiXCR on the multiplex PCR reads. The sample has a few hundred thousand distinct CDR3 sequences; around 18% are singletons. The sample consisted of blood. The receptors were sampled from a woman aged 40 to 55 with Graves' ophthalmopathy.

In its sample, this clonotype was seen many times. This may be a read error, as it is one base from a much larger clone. The CDR3 DNA sequence: TGCGCCACGGGACTAGCGGGCTCTGGGGCCAACGTCCTGACTTTC. Its translation: CATGLAGSGANVLTF. The V and J genes are TRBV5-1 and TRBJ2-6, with 12 bases fitting TRBD2. V shed 9 bases, J shed 0 bases, and the junction held 1 base outside the gene matches. This CDR3 has 15 amino acids. CDR1 is SGHRS, CDR2 YFSETQ, per germline. Full variable domain (outside the CDR3, taken from reference TRBV5-1 and TRBJ2-6): KAGVTQTPRYLIKTRGQQVTLSCSPISGHRSVSWYQQTPGQGLQFLFEYFSETQRNKGNFPGRFSGRQFSNSRSEMNVSTLELGDSALYLCATGLAGSGANVLTFGAGSRLTVL.

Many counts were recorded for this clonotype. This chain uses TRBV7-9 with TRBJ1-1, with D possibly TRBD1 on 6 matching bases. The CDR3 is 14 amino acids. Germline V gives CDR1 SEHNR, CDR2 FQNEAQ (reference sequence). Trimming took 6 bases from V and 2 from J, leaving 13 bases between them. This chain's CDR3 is CASSEGGRNTEAFF. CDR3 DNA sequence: TGTGCCAGCAGTGAGGGGGGGCGTAACACTGAAGCTTTCTTT.

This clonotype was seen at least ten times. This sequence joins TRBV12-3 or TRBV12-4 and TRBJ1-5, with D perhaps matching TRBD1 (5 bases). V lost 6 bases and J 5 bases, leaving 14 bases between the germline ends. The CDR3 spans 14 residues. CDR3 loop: CASRGLGGDQPQHF. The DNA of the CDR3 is TGTGCCAGCAGGGGACTGGGGGGGGATCAGCCCCAGCATTTT.

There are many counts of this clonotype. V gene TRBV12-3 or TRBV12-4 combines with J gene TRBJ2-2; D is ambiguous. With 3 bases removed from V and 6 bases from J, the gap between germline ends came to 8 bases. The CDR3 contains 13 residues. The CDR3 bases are TGTGCCAGCAGTTTCTTAGGGCCCGGGGAGCTGTTTTTT. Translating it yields CASSFLGPGELFF.

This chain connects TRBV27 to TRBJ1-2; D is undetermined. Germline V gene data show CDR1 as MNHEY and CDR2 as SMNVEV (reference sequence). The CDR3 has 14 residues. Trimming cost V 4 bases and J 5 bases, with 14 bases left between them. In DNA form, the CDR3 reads TGTGCCAGCAGTTCCCAGGCGGGGTTTTATGGCTACACCTTC. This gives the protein CASSSQAGFYGYTF.

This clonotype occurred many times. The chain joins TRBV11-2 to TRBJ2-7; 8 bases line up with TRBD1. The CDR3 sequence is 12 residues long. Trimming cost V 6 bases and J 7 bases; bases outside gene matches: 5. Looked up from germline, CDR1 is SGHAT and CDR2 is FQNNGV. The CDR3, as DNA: TGTGCCAGCAGTCCAGGGGGCACTGAGCAGTACTTC. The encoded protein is CASSPGGTEQYF.

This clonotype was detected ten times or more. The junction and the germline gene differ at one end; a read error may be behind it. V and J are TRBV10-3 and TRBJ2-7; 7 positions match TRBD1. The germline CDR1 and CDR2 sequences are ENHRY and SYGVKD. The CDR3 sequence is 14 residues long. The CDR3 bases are TGTGCCATCTCTCCCGGACAGGCGAGCTACGAGCGGTACTTC. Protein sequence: CAISPGQASYERYF.

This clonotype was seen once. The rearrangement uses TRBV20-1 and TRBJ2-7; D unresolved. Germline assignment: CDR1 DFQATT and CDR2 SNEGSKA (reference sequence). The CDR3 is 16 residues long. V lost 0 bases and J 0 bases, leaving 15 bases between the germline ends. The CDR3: CSARDPKTRSSYEQYF. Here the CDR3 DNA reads TGCAGTGCTAGAGATCCGAAGACCCGAAGCTCCTACGAGCAGTACTTC.